This is a list of T cell receptor beta chains from one sample in a study of CD8+ T cells in alopecia areata. Sequenced by immunoSEQ multiplex PCR; TCRdb stores in-frame clones only, minus some. The table lists roughly 110,000 clones, around 54% of them singletons. The material sequenced was CD4+ T cells sorted from blood, taken at week 24, from a patient treated with tofacitinib. All receptors derive from a human donor with alopecia areata. Both conserved end residues are part of each CDR3. A D gene is named only where the DNA matches it firmly. Not all rows give a size; the values are once, few, many and, for expanded clones, a class.

j_gene,abundance,d_gene,v_gene,CDR3nt,CDR3aa
TRBJ2-3,NA,NA,TRBV4-3,TGCGCCAGCAGCCAAGATTTCGCTAGATCCATGGCGGATACGCAGTATTTT,CASSQDFARSMADTQYF
TRBJ1-2,NA,NA,TRBV5-6,TGTGCCAGCAGCCCCGCCGGGGACCGAAATGGCTACACCTTC,CASSPAGDRNGYTF
TRBJ2-3,few,NA,TRBV6-5,TGTGCCAGCAGTTACTCGTTCTCGGGCACAGATACGCAGTATTTT,CASSYSFSGTDTQYF
TRBJ2-6,few,TRBD1,TRBV5-1,TGCGCCAGCAGCTTGACAGGGGGCTCTGGGGCCAACGTCCTGACTTTC,CASSLTGGSGANVLTF
TRBJ2-1,few,NA,TRBV5-1,TGCGCCAGCAGCTTGGCGGACCCCTACAATGAGCAGTTCTTC,CASSLADPYNEQFF
TRBJ2-3,NA,NA,TRBV9,TGTGCCAGCAGCGTAGGTAGTAGCACTGCCACAGATACGCAGTATTTT,CASSVGSSTATDTQYF
TRBJ1-1,few,NA,TRBV7-9,TGTGCCAGCAGTACGTACACTGAAGCTTTCTTT,CASSTYTEAFF
TRBJ1-2,NA,TRBD1,TRBV7-9,TGTGCCAGCAGCCGTGACAAGACAGGGAGCTATGGCTACACCTTC,CASSRDKTGSYGYTF
TRBJ1-1,NA,NA,TRBV5-4,TGTGCCAGCACCGGATCAGGGCCCACTGAAGCTTTCTTT,CASTGSGPTEAFF
TRBJ1-1,NA,TRBD1,TRBV15,TGTGCCACCTCCCGGGACAGGGAGGAAGCTTTCTTT,CATSRDREEAFF
TRBJ2-1,NA,NA,TRBV2,TGTGCCAGCATCGGCCGACAGAAGTCTTACAATGAGCAGTTCTTC,CASIGRQKSYNEQFF
TRBJ2-7,NA,NA,TRBV6-1,TGTGCCAGCAACGAGCAGGGGAGGTCCTACGAGCAGTACTTC,CASNEQGRSYEQYF
TRBJ2-1,NA,NA,TRBV11-3,TGTGCCAGCAGCCTACGGGGGACGGGTAAGAGCTCCTACAATGAGCAGTTCTTC,CASSLRGTGKSSYNEQFF
TRBJ2-1,NA,TRBD2,TRBV2,TGTGCCAGCAGTGCTCCCGGGACTAGCGGGGACTACAATGAGCAGTTCTTC,CASSAPGTSGDYNEQFF
TRBJ1-5,few,NA,TRBV7-9,TGTGCCAGCAGCCCCGGTCCGGGTAGGGAGCAGCCCCAGCATTTT,CASSPGPGREQPQHF
TRBJ1-2,NA,NA,TRBV5-4,TGTGCCAGCAGCACCGACAGAAACTATGGCTACACCTTC,CASSTDRNYGYTF
TRBJ2-2,NA,TRBD1,TRBV29-1,TGCAGCGTCGACAGGGAAACCGGGGAGCTGTTTTTT,CSVDRETGELFF
TRBJ1-2,NA,TRBD1,TRBV6-5,TGTGCCAGCAGTACCATAGGGGGCGGCTACACCTTC,CASSTIGGGYTF
TRBJ2-2,few,NA,TRBV6-5,TGTGCCAGCAGAGTACCGGGGGACACCGGGGAGCTGTTTTTT,CASRVPGDTGELFF
TRBJ1-2,NA,NA,TRBV27,TGTGCCAGCAGTAACAGTGACAGGACCTATGGCTACACCTTC,CASSNSDRTYGYTF
TRBJ2-7,NA,NA,TRBV9,TGTGCCAGCAGCGTACGGGCAGGGAAGGGCGAGCAGTACTTC,CASSVRAGKGEQYF
TRBJ1-6,NA,NA,TRBV14,TGTGCCAGCAGCCTTTGGGGCGGTGGTTCACCCCTCCACTTT,CASSLWGGGSPLHF
TRBJ2-1,NA,TRBD2,TRBV29-1,TGCAGCGTGGTACTCGTGCTAGCGGGGGCCTACAATGAGCAGTTCTTC,CSVVLVLAGAYNEQFF
TRBJ2-2,few,NA,TRBV25-1,TGTGCCAGCAGCCCATCCGGCCTTTTCACCGGGGAGCTGTTTTTT,CASSPSGLFTGELFF
TRBJ1-1,NA,TRBD1,TRBV12-5,TGTGCTAGTGGTTTGGTATCAACGGGACAGGGGTTTGTGGGCACTGAAGCTTTCTTT,CASGLVSTGQGFVGTEAFF
TRBJ1-1,NA,NA,TRBV5-1,TGCGCCAGCAGCTTGTCCCCGGTCGGGACTGAAGCTTTCTTT,CASSLSPVGTEAFF
TRBJ2-7,NA,TRBD1,TRBV4-3,TGCGCCAGCAGCTCGGGACAGGGGGTAGAGCAGTACTTC,CASSSGQGVEQYF
TRBJ2-7,NA,NA,TRBV30,TGTGCCTGGAGTTTGATCCCGAACGAGCAGTACTTC,CAWSLIPNEQYF
TRBJ2-7,NA,TRBD2,TRBV11-2,TGTGCCAGCAGGCCCCCAAGCGGGGAATACGAGCAGTACTTC,CASRPPSGEYEQYF
TRBJ1-6,NA,NA,TRBV9,TGTGCCAGCAGCCCGCGAACAGGGTTCAATTCACCCCTCCACTTT,CASSPRTGFNSPLHF
TRBJ2-5,NA,NA,TRBV30,TGTGCCTCGGGACGGGGTCGGGAGACCCAGTACTTC,CASGRGRETQYF
TRBJ2-7,NA,TRBD2,TRBV4-2,TGTGCCAGCAGCCAGGCGGGGGGCGACTCCTACGAGCAGTACTTC,CASSQAGGDSYEQYF
TRBJ2-3,NA,TRBD1,TRBV29-1,TGCAGCGTCCGGGACAGGGTCGGGACAGATACGCAGTATTTT,CSVRDRVGTDTQYF
TRBJ2-5,few,NA,TRBV2,TGTGCCAGCAGCACCGGGCAGGGGCTACAGACCCAGTACTTC,CASSTGQGLQTQYF
TRBJ1-3,NA,NA,TRBV30,TGTGCCTGGAGCCCCCCGGGCGGAAACACCATATATTTT,CAWSPPGGNTIYF
TRBJ2-6,NA,NA,TRBV18,TGTGCCAGCTCACCACCCGGTGGAGGACACTCTGGGGCCAACGTCCTGACTTTC,CASSPPGGGHSGANVLTF
TRBJ2-7,NA,NA,TRBV7-2,TGTGTCAGCAGCTTAGATCTCGACGAGCAGTACTTC,CVSSLDLDEQYF